Described below is a single T cell receptor beta chain sequence and its context. CDR3 size: 12 residues. Per the germline V gene, CDR1 is MNHEY and CDR2 is SVGAGI. V was clipped by 8 bases and J by 2 bases, with 8 bases between them. Clones were read by immunoSEQ multiplex PCR, and TCRdb kept only the in-frame ones, dropping some. The data hold over a million clones, with approximately 98% observed a single time. This sample was included in a study of shared clonotypes between healthy human individuals. The specimen was naive CD4+ T cells sorted from blood. The subset is: CD45RA+ positively selected. The receptor comes from a man aged 30 to 39 in good health. The chain carries TRBV6-5 and TRBJ2-3, with D unresolved. CDR3 residues: CASGSSTDTQYF. The CDR3 region has the DNA TGTGCCAGCGGCAGCTCCACAGATACGCAGTATTTT.